This entry describes one T cell receptor beta chain. Its target is not known. The data originate from a study of response to subunit inactivated influenza vaccine. Regarding the study as a whole: Authors suggested few new T cells are recruited by each seasonal influenza vaccination.

TCRdb processed the RT-PCR reads anew with MiXCR; each CDR3 protein has one entry. There are just under 550,000 distinct CDR3 sequences in the sample; under 25% occur only once, and 2.5% to 3% lies in the top ten. This sample also appeared in a second study, on T cells expressing NK-cell markers. This second study says: 5'RACE template switching with UMIs generated TCR beta cDNA. In the group of eight sequenced donors, seven were HCMV-seropositive and one was seronegative. These clonotypes additionally ranked first within the CD3+CD56-NKG2C+ fraction of several donors.

The sequenced sample was CD4+ T cells sorted from PBMCs, obtained about 13 days after vaccination. The clonotype originates from a man aged 45 to 65 who received an inactivated influenza vaccine.

CDR3 DNA: TGTGCGGCGGGTGGTACACCTTTCCGCACCGGGGAGCTGTTTTTT. Its translation: CAAGGTPFRTGELFF. V is TRBV6-2 or TRBV6-3 and J is TRBJ2-2, with a possible D match to TRBD2 (5 bases). The CDR3 sequence is 15 residues long. CDR1 and CDR2 (germline): MNHEY, SVGEGT.